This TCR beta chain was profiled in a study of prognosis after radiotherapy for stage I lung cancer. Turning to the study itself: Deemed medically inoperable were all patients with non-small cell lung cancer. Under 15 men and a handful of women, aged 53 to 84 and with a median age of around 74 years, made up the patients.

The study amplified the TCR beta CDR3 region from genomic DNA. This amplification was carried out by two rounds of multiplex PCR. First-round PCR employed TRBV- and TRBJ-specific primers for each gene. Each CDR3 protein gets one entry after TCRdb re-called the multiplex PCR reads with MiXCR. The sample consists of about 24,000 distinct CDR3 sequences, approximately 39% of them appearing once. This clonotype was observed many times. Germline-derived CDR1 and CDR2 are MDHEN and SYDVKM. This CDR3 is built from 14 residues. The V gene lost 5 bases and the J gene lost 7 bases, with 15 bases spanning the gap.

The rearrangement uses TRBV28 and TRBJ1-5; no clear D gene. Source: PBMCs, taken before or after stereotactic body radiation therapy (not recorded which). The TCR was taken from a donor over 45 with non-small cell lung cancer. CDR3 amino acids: CASSTIQVFQPQHF. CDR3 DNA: TGTGCCAGCAGTACAATCCAGGTCTTCCAGCCCCAGCATTTT.